Listed here is a single TCR beta chain. Its cognate antigen is unknown. Only in-frame clones appear in the TCRdb table, and some are missing; sequencing was by immunoSEQ multiplex PCR. This repertoire includes around 140,000 clones. These data belong to a study of T cell responses to AZD1222 COVID-19 vaccine. Study results and caveats: Breadth and depth of Spike-specific TCRs rose after two AZD1222 doses. Baseline seropositives among AZD1222 recipients totaled only five to seven. It should be noted that donors were predominantly white British and more often female, and clonal diversity was possibly underestimated.

The CDR3 has 16 residues. In germline, CDR1 is KGHSH, CDR2 LQKENI. Germline trimming cut 6 bases from V and 0 bases from J; bases unmatched to any gene: 7. The sequenced sample was peripheral blood. The V call is TRBV18, the J call TRBJ1-2; 10 bases line up with TRBD1. The TCR was taken from an adult in good health. The CDR3 nucleotides are TGTGCCAGCTCTTCAGACAGGGGGCCCGCTAACTATGGCTACACCTTC. This gives the protein CASSSDRGPANYGYTF. The full variable domain, with the rest looked up from reference TRBV18 and TRBJ1-2, is NAGVMQNPRHLVRRRGQEARLRCSPMKGHSHVYWYRQLPEEGLKFMVYLQKENIIDESGMPKERFSAEFPKEGPSILRIQQVVRGDSAAYFCASSSDRGPANYGYTFGSGTRLTVV.